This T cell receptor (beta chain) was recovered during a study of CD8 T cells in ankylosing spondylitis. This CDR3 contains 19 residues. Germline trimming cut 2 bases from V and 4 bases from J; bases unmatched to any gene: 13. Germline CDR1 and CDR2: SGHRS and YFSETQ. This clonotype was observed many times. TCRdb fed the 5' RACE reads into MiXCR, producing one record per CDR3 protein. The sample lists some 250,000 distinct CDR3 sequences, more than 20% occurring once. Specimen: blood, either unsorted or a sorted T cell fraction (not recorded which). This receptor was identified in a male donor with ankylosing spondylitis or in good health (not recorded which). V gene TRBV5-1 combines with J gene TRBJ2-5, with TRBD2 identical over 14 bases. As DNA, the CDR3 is TGCGCCAGCAGCTTCCCTCGTCGGGGGACTAGCGGGGGCAGAGAGACCCAGTACTTC. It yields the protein CASSFPRRGTSGGRETQYF.